This is a list of T cell receptor beta chains from one sample in a study of T cell responses to AZD1222 COVID-19 vaccine. Only in-frame clones appear in the TCRdb table, and some are missing; sequencing was by immunoSEQ multiplex PCR. The sample shows under 100,000 clones, nearly 90% of them seen only once. The input for sequencing was peripheral blood, taken on day 0 of AZD1222 vaccination. Receptor source: an adult in good health. CDR3s include the opening cysteine and the closing phenylalanine or tryptophan.

v_call	j_call	cdr3_aa
TRBV11-3	TRBJ2-3	CASSLEGDTQYF
TRBV29-1	TRBJ1-4	CSVRSGNEKLFF
TRBV4-2	TRBJ2-2	CASSQEGLVNSNTGELFF
TRBV30	TRBJ2-1	CAWSASGGAVEQFF
TRBV6-4	TRBJ2-2	CASKDRDTGELFF
TRBV28	TRBJ2-3	CASSPPRIDTQYF
TRBV6-6	TRBJ1-2	CASSSTGAYGYTF
TRBV27	TRBJ1-4	CASSLRGQPTNEKLFF
TRBV24-1	TRBJ2-3	CATSDFRAGQADTQYF
TRBV5-1	TRBJ1-4	CASSLGTGGMTNEKLFF
TRBV10-1	TRBJ1-5	CASSEGNQPQHF
TRBV5-4	TRBJ1-6	CASSLMGPSVLGSYNSPLHF
TRBV10-1	TRBJ2-2	CASSESRAGGITGELFF
TRBV15	TRBJ1-1	CATSRDGGPVGPNTEAFF
TRBV13	TRBJ1-1	CASSLVLGQNAQMNTEAFF
TRBV6-5	TRBJ2-7	CASSYWRGSSYEQYF
TRBV6-6	TRBJ1-5	CASSSQGRSNQPQHF
TRBV30	TRBJ1-5	CAWGTAPGAQHF
TRBV5-4	TRBJ2-1	CASSLGGIFLRNEQFF
TRBV9	TRBJ1-5	CASGVGTSNQPQHF
TRBV30	TRBJ2-7	CAWTRIGYEQYF
TRBV9	TRBJ2-5	CASSASRGETQYF
TRBV19	TRBJ1-2	CASSRGDLEVNYGYTF
TRBV11-2	TRBJ1-6	CASSSDLGPNSPLHF
TRBV9	TRBJ1-1	CASSVSGTEAFF
TRBV6-5	TRBJ2-3	CASSYSQGRDTQYF
TRBV27	TRBJ2-7	CASSSAQGHEQYF
TRBV29-1	TRBJ1-2	CSVEVAPPSYGYTF
TRBV19	TRBJ2-1	CATAEGRGLRRSIF
TRBV10-1	TRBJ2-2	CASSETPGQGKAGELFF
TRBV12-3/TRBV12-4	TRBJ1-2	CASSFGANGYTF
TRBV4-2	TRBJ2-3	CASSQEHSGGGSTDTQYF
TRBV19	TRBJ2-6	CASREGRSGANVLTF
TRBV6-4	TRBJ2-1	CASSDRGGTYNEQFF
TRBV6-5	TRBJ1-4	CASSRDSATNEKLFF
TRBV7-9	TRBJ1-3	CASSSHTNQGNTIYF
TRBV11-3	TRBJ1-4	CASSSDRSPREKLFF
TRBV12-3/TRBV12-4	TRBJ1-2	CASSSDGGYTF
TRBV6-1	TRBJ2-1	CASSEKPPEWGNEQFF
TRBV6-1	TRBJ1-6	CASSEGSTGYSPLHF
TRBV2	TRBJ1-5	CASGPTGGNQPQHF
TRBV28	TRBJ1-5	CASSTLSGRDQPQHF
TRBV25-1	TRBJ1-2	CASSVGKVEGYTF
TRBV6-5	TRBJ1-5	CASIFIVSFLKPQHF
TRBV7-9	TRBJ1-1	CASSLARLSEAFF
TRBV5-4	TRBJ1-1	CASSAGQEYTEAFF
TRBV14	TRBJ1-1	CASSQDLGRVGTEAFF
TRBV12-5	TRBJ2-1	CASGGGGSYNEQFF
TRBV29-1	TRBJ1-3	CSVERLGGAYSGNTIYF
TRBV7-9	TRBJ1-3	CASSLTTGFSGNTIYF
TRBV7-6	TRBJ2-1	CASSLVAGGYNEQFF
TRBV4-3	TRBJ2-7	CASSQDRFGTPFYEQYF
TRBV4-1	TRBJ2-5	CASSQDRGGIEYQETQYF
TRBV10-3	TRBJ1-2	CAISEAGQSYGYTF
TRBV2	TRBJ2-1	CASSPGGLRYNEQFF